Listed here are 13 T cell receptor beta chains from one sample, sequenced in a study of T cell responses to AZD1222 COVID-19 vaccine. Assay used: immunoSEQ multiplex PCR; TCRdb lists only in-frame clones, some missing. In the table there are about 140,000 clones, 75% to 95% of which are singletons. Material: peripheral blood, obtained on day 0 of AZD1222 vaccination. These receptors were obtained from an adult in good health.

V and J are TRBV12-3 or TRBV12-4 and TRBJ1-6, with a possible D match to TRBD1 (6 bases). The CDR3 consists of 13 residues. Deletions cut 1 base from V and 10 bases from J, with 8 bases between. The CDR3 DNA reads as TGTGCCAGCAGTTTAGGGGGGCCGTCACCCCTCCACTTT. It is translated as CASSLGGPSPLHF.

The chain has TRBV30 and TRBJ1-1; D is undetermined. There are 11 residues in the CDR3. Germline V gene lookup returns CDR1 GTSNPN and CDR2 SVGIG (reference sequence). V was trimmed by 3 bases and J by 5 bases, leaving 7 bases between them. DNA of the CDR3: TGTGCCTGGAGCGCTGAAACTGAAGCTTTCTTT. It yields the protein CAWSAETEAFF.

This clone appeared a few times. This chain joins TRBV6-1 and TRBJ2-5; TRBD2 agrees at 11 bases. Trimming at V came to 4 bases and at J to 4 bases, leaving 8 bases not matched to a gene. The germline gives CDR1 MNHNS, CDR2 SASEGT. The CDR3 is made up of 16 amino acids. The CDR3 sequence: CASSVVAGGPAETQYF. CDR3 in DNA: TGTGCCAGCAGTGTAGTAGCGGGGGGGCCCGCAGAGACCCAGTACTTC.

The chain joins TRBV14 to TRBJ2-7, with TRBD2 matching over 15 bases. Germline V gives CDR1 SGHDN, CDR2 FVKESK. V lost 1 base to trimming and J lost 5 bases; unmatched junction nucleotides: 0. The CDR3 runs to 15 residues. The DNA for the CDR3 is TGTGCCAGCAGCCAAGGGACTAGCGGGAGGGACGAGCAGTACTTC. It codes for CASSQGTSGRDEQYF.

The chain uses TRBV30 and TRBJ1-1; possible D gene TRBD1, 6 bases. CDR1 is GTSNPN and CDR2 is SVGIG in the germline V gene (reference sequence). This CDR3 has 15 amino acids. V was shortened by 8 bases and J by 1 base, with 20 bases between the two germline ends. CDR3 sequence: CAGNSPGVGNTEAFF. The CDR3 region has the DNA TGTGCCGGTAACAGCCCAGGGGTCGGGAACACTGAAGCTTTCTTT.

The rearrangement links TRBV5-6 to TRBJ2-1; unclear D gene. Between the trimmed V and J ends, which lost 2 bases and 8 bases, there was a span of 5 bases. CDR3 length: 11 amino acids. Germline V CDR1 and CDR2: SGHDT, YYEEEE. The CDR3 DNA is TGTGCCAGCAGCTTCTGGGATGAGCAGTTCTTC. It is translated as CASSFWDEQFF. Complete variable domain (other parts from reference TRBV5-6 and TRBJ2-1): DAGVTQSPTHLIKTRGQQVTLRCSPKSGHDTVSWYQQALGQGPQFIFQYYEEEERQRGNFPDRFSGHQFPNYSSELNVNALLLGDSALYLCASSFWDEQFFGPGTRLTVL.

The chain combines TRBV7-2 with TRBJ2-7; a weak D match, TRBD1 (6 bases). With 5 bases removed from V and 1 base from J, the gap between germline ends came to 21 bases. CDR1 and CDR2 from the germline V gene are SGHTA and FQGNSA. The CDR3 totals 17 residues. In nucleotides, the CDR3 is TGTGCCAGCAGCCCTAGACTCAGGGGACGGCTTTCCTACGAGCAGTACTTC. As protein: CASSPRLRGRLSYEQYF.

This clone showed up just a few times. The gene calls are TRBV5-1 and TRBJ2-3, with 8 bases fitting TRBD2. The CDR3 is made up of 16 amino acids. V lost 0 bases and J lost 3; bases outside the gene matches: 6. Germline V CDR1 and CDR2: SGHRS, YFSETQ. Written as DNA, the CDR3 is TGCGCCAGCAGCTTGGCCTCTAGCGGGCAAACAGATACGCAGTATTTT. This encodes CASSLASSGQTDTQYF.

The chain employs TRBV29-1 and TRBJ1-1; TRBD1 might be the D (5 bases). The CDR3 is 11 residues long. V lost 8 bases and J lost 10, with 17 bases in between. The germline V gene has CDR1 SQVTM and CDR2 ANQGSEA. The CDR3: CSTWGGSGAFF. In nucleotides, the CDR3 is TGCAGCACTTGGGGGGGATCGGGAGCTTTCTTT.

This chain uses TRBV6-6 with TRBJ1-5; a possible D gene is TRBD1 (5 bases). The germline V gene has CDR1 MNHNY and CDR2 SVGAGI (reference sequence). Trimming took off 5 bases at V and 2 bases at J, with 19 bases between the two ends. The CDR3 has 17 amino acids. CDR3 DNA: TGTGCCAGCAGTCAAACAGGACTGATGGGGGGCAATCAGCCCCAGCATTTT. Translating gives CASSQTGLMGGNQPQHF.

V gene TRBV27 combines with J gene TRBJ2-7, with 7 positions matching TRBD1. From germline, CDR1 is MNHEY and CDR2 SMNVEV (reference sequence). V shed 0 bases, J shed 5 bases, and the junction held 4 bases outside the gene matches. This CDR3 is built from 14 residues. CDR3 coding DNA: TGTGCCAGCAGTTTATCTACAGGGGAGAACGAGCAGTACTTC. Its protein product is CASSLSTGENEQYF.

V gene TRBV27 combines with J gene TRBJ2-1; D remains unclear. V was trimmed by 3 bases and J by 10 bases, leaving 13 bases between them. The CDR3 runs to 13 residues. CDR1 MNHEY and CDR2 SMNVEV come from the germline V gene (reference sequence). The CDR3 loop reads CASSFLKPGEQFF. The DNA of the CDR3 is TGTGCCAGCAGTTTCCTTAAACCCGGAGAGCAGTTCTTC.

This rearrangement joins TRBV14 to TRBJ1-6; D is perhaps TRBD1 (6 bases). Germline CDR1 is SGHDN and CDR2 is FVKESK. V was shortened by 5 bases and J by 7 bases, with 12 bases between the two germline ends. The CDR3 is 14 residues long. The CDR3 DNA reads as TGTGCCAGCAGCTACGAAGGGGGGAATTCACCCCTCCACTTT. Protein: CASSYEGGNSPLHF.